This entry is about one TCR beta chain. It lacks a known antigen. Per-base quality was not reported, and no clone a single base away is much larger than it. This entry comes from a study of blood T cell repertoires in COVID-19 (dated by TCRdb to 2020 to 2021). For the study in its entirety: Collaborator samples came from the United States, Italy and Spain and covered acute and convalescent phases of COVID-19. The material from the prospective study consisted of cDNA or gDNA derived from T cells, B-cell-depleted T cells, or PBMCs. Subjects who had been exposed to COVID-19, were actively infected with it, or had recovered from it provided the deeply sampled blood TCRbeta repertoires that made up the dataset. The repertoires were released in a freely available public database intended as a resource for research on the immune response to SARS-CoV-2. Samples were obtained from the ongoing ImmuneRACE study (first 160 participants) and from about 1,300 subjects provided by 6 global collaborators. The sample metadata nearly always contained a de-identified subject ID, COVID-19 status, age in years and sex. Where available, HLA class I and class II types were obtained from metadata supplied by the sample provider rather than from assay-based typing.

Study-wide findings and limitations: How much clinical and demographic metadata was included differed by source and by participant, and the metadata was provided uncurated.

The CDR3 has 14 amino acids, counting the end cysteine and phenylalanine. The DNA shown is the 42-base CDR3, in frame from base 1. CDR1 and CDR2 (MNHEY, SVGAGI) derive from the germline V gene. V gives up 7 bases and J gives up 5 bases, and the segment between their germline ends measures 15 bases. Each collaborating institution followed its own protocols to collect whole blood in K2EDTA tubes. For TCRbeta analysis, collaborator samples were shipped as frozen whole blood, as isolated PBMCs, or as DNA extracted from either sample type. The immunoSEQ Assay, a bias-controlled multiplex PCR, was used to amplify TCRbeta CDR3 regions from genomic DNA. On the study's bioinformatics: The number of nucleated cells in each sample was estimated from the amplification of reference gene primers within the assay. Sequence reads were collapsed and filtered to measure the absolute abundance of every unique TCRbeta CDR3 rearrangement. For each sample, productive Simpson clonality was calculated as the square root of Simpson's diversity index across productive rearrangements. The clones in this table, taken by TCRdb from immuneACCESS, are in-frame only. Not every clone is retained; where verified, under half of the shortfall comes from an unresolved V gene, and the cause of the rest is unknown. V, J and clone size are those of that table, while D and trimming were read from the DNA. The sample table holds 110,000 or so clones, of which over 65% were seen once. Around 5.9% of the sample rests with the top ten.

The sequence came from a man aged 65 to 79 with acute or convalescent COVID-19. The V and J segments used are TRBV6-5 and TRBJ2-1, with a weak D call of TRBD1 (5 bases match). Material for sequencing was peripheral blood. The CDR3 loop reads CASTPQAIHNEQFF. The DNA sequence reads TGTGCCAGCACCCCACAGGCCATCCACAATGAGCAGTTCTTC.